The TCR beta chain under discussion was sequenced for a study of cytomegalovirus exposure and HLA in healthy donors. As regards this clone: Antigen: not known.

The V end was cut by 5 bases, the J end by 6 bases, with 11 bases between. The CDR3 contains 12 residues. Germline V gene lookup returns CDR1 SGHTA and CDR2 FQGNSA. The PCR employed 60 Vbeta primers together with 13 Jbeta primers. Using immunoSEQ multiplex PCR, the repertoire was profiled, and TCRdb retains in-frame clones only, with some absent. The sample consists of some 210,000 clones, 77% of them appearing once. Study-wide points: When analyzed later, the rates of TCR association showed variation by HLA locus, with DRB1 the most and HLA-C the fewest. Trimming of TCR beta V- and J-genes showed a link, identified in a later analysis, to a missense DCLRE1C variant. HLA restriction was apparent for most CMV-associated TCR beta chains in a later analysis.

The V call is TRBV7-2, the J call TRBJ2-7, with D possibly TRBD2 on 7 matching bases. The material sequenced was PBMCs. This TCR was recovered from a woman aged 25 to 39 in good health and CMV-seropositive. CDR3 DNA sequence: TGTGCCAGCAGCCGAAGGGGGGGCGAGCAGTACTTC. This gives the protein CASSRRGGEQYF.